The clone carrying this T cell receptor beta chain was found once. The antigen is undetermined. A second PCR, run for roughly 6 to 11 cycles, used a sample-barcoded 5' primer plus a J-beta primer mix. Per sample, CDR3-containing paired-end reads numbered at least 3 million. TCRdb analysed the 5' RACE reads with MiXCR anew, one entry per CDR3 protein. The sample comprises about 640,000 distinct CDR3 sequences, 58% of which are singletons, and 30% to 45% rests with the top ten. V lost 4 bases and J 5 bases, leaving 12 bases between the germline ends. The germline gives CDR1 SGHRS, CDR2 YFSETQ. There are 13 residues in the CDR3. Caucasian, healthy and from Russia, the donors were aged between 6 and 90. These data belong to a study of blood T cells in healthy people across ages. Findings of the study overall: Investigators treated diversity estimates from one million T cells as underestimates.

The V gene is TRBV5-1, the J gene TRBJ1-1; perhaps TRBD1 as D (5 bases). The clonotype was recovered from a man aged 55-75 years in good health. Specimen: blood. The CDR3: CASSRAGRTEAFF. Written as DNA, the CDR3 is TGCGCCAGCAGCAGGGCAGGGCGTACTGAAGCTTTCTTT. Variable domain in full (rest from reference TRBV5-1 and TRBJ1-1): KAGVTQTPRYLIKTRGQQVTLSCSPISGHRSVSWYQQTPGQGLQFLFEYFSETQRNKGNFPGRFSGRQFSNSRSEMNVSTLELGDSALYLCASSRAGRTEAFFGQGTRLTVV.